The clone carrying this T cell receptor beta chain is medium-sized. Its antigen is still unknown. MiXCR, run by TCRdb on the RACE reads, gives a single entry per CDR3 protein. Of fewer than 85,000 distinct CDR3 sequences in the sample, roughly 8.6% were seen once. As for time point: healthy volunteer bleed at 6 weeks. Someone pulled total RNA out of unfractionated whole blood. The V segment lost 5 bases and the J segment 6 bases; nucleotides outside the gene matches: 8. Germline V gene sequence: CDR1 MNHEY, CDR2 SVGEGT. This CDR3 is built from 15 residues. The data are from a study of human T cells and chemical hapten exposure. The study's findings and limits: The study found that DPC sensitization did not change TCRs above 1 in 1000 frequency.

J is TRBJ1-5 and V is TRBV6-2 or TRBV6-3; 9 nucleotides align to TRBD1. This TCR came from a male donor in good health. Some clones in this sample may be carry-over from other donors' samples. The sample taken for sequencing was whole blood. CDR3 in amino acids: CASSQGTGQTQPQHF. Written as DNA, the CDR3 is TGTGCCAGCAGTCAGGGGACAGGGCAGACTCAGCCCCAGCATTTT.